Each of the 27 T cell receptor beta chains below was sequenced from the same sample in a study of T cells in Graves' hyperthyroidism and ophthalmopathy. Regions amplified from RNA transcripts were the TCR beta CDR3 regions. The primer set for the first-round RT-PCR of the TCR CDR3 was HTBI. TCRdb ran MiXCR on the multiplex PCR reads and lists one entry per CDR3 protein. In the table there are around 420,000 distinct CDR3 sequences, around a sixth of which are singletons. Sequencing input: blood. These receptor sequences come from a young woman with Graves' hyperthyroidism.

There are many counts of this clonotype. The chain employs TRBV20-1 and TRBJ2-1; 8 bases fit TRBD2. V gave up 1 base and J gave up 3 bases; unmatched junction bases: 8. Germline values: CDR1 DFQATT, CDR2 SNEGSKA (reference sequence). CDR3 length equals 16 residues. In DNA form, the CDR3 reads TGCAGTGCTAGAGCGTTGGTAGCGGGAATCTACAATGAGCAGTTCTTC. It encodes CSARALVAGIYNEQFF.

A word on this clonotype: A much larger clone sits a single nucleotide away, making a read error possible. The gene calls are TRBV20-1 and TRBJ1-5; TRBD1 might be the D (5 bases). This CDR3 is 16 amino acids long. CDR1 and CDR2 (germline): DFQATT, SNEGSKA (reference sequence). Written as DNA, the CDR3 is TGCAGTGCTAGAGATTTCGCTGGGACTGCGAATCAGCCCCAGCAGTTT. It yields the protein CSARDFAGTANQPQQF.

The V call is TRBV6-5, the J call TRBJ1-3, with TRBD1 matching over 7 bases. This CDR3 region has 17 residues. The V gene end was trimmed by 4 bases and the J gene end by 0 bases; junction bases not matched to a gene: 9. Germline CDR1 reads MNHEY; CDR2 reads SVGAGI. CDR3 protein: CASSSLTGTPSGNTIYF. The CDR3 nucleotides are TGTGCCAGCAGTTCCTTGACAGGGACCCCCTCTGGAAACACCATATATTTT.

The CDR3 protein is CANSRRGQGDNEQYF. Written as DNA, the CDR3 is TGTGCAAACAGTCGCCGGGGACAGGGCGACAACGAGCAGTACTTC. This sequence joins TRBV10-3 and TRBJ2-7; the match to TRBD1 covers 9 bases. Germline V CDR1 and CDR2: ENHRY, SYGVKD. The CDR3 covers 15 residues.

In its sample, this clonotype was seen many times. The chain carries TRBV28 and TRBJ2-3, with D tentatively TRBD2 (6 bases). Looked up from germline, CDR1 is MDHEN and CDR2 is SYDVKM. Trimming took 5 bases from V and 0 from J, leaving 12 bases between them. CDR3 length: 15 amino acids. The CDR3 sequence is CASSPRLGSTDTQYF. The CDR3 DNA is TGTGCCAGCAGTCCCCGACTAGGAAGCACAGATACGCAGTATTTT.

At least ten counts were recorded for this clonotype. The CDR3 region has the DNA TGTGCCAGCAGCTTTGCGGGACAGGGGAATTCACCCCTCCACTTT. Translation: CASSFAGQGNSPLHF. The chain links TRBV11-1 to TRBJ1-6; TRBD1 matches 10 bases. From germline, CDR1 is SGHAT and CDR2 FQDESV (reference sequence). The CDR3 is 15 amino acids. J lost 7 bases, V lost 3 bases, and 3 bases had no gene match.

In this sample, this clonotype turned up many times. The chain carries TRBV6-1 and TRBJ2-5; 8 positions agree with TRBD1. Looked up from germline, CDR1 is MNHNS and CDR2 is SASEGT. J lost 5 bases, V lost 9 bases, and 14 bases had no gene match. CDR3 size: 15 residues. The CDR3 nucleotides read TGTGCCAGTTCCTATACGACAGGGGAGCGGGAGACCCAGTACTTC. Translating it yields CASSYTTGERETQYF.

The genes are TRBV3-1 and TRBJ2-3; TRBD2 might be the D (5 bases). Germline loops: CDR1 LGHDT, CDR2 YNNKEL (reference sequence). V shed 4 bases and J shed 3 bases, with 8 bases lying between them. CDR3 length: 13 residues. CDR3 region: CASSREGTDTQYF. Here the CDR3 DNA reads TGTGCCAGCAGCCGTGAGGGTACAGATACGCAGTATTTT.

This clonotype was found many times. This sequence joins TRBV20-1 and TRBJ2-3; 7 bases map to TRBD2. The CDR3 has 15 amino acids. The trim removed 6 bases at V and 1 base at J, leaving 10 bases unmatched. CDR1 and CDR2 from the germline V gene are DFQATT and SNEGSKA (reference sequence). This CDR3 is CSAAITSDRTDTQYF. CDR3 nucleotides: TGCAGTGCCGCCATAACTAGCGACCGCACAGATACGCAGTATTTT.

This clonotype appeared a few times. This rearrangement joins TRBV6-2 or TRBV6-3 to TRBJ1-1, with 8 bases aligning to TRBD1. This CDR3 spans 14 amino acids. CDR1 MNHEY and CDR2 SVGEGT come from the germline V gene. V shed 2 bases and J 2 bases; nucleotides not matched to a gene: 1. CDR3 loop: CASSYGQGNTEAFF. CDR3 bases: TGTGCCAGCAGTTACGGACAGGGAAACACTGAAGCTTTCTTT.

In its sample, this clonotype was seen a few times. The chain employs TRBV5-1 and TRBJ1-6, with D unclear. The CDR3 has 15 amino acids. The germline V gene has CDR1 SGHRS and CDR2 YFSETQ. V was shortened by 0 bases and J by 7 bases, with 11 bases between the two germline ends. CDR3 DNA sequence: TGCGCCAGCAGCTTGGATTGGGGAGGGAATTCACCCCTCCACTTT. Translation: CASSLDWGGNSPLHF.

This clonotype was observed a few times. The chain couples TRBV10-2 to TRBJ1-5; 9 bases fit TRBD1. Germline lookup yields CDR1 WSHSY and CDR2 SAAADI. Trimming at V came to 8 bases and at J to 3 bases, leaving 5 bases not matched to a gene. The CDR3 extends over 14 amino acids. The CDR3 DNA reads as TGCGCCAGCTGGGACAGGGCTTCCAATCAGCCCCAGCATTTT. It codes for CASWDRASNQPQHF.

This clonotype was seen at least ten times. V usage is TRBV2 and J usage is TRBJ2-1; D is ambiguous. Germline CDR1 is SNHLY and CDR2 is FYNNEI. Trimming took 3 bases from V and 14 from J, leaving 11 bases between them. CDR3 length: 11 amino acids. CDR3 in DNA: TGTGCCAGCAGTGAGAAGACCGAAAAGTTCTTC. Amino acid sequence: CASSEKTEKFF.

In its sample, this clonotype was seen many times. J is TRBJ2-7 and V is TRBV7-2, with D perhaps TRBD2 (6 bases). V shed 4 bases and J shed 6 bases, with 19 bases lying between them. Germline values: CDR1 SGHTA, CDR2 FQGNSA. This CDR3 has 15 amino acids. The CDR3 protein is CASSSAAGMGGEQYF. The CDR3 nucleotides read TGTGCCAGCAGCTCCGCGGCAGGGATGGGGGGCGAGCAGTACTTC.

This sequence joins TRBV5-4 and TRBJ2-2; D is undetermined. Germline CDR1 is SGHNT and CDR2 is YYREEE (reference sequence). This CDR3 spans 15 amino acids. Trimming removed 4 bases from V and 7 bases from J, with 17 bases in between. CDR3 region: CASSRLAPKSGELFF. CDR3 nucleotide sequence: TGTGCCAGCAGCCGATTGGCCCCGAAAAGCGGGGAGCTGTTTTTT.

This chain uses TRBV4-1 with TRBJ2-2; D gene unclear. V was clipped by 1 base and J by 1 base, with 7 bases between them. CDR1 is MGHRA, CDR2 YSYEKL, per germline. The CDR3 runs 15 residues. CDR3 region: CASSQGWRNTGELFF. DNA of the CDR3: TGCGCCAGCAGCCAAGGGTGGAGGAACACCGGGGAGCTGTTTTTT.

In DNA, the CDR3 is TGCAGTGCTAGAGTCGGGACGGGCACCGGGGAGCTGTTTTTT. Its translation: CSARVGTGTGELFF. The chain combines TRBV20-1 with TRBJ2-2; perhaps D is TRBD1 or TRBD2 (5 bases each). Trimming took 1 base from V and 4 from J, leaving 10 bases between them. Germline V gives CDR1 DFQATT, CDR2 SNEGSKA (reference sequence). CDR3 length: 14 residues.

The chain carries TRBV7-9 and TRBJ2-2, with D hard to call. Deletions cut 5 bases from V and 7 bases from J, with 8 bases between. CDR1 SEHNR and CDR2 FQNEAQ come from the germline V gene (reference sequence). The CDR3 is 12 amino acids. CDR3 amino acids: CASSRFNGELFF. CDR3 DNA: TGTGCCAGCAGCCGATTTAACGGGGAGCTGTTTTTT. The variable domain in full, completed from reference TRBV7-9 and TRBJ2-2, reads DTGVSQNPRHKITKRGQNVTFRCDPISEHNRLYWYRQTLGQGPEFLTYFQNEAQLEKSRLLSDRFSAERPKGSFSTLEIQRTEQGDSAMYLCASSRFNGELFFGEGSRLTVL.

This clonotype was counted a single time. The genes are TRBV7-9 and TRBJ1-1, with 8 bases that match TRBD1. The CDR3 loop spans 15 amino acids. With V trimmed by 5 bases and J by 4 bases, 9 bases remained unmatched. CDR1 and CDR2 from the germline V gene are SEHNR and FQNEAQ (reference sequence). The CDR3 region is CASSPGQGGRTEAFF. In nucleotides, the CDR3 is TGTGCCAGCAGCCCAGGACAGGGTGGCCGCACTGAAGCTTTCTTT.

The sample holds many counts of this clonotype. The chain has TRBV6-1 and TRBJ1-2; the D gene is possibly TRBD1 (5 bases). Looked up from germline, CDR1 is MNHNS and CDR2 is SASEGT. The CDR3 contains 12 residues. V was cut by 6 bases and J by 5 bases, with 10 bases left in between. CDR3 in DNA: TGTGCCAGCAGACGAAGGGGATATGGCTACACCTTC. It specifies CASRRRGYGYTF.

The chain carries TRBV20-1 and TRBJ1-2, with D unclear. CDR1 DFQATT and CDR2 SNEGSKA come from the germline V gene (reference sequence). The CDR3 extends over 14 amino acids. Deletions cut 6 bases from V and 0 bases from J, with 14 bases between. The CDR3 bases are TGCAGTGCCCTGGACCGACGATCTAACTATGGCTACACCTTC. Protein product: CSALDRRSNYGYTF.

This rearrangement joins TRBV5-1 to TRBJ2-1, with no clear D. CDR3 length: 16 amino acids. CDR1 is SGHRS, CDR2 YFSETQ, per germline. Trimming removed 6 bases at V and 5 bases at J, with 21 bases between. This chain's CDR3 is CASMAYPRTIDNEQFF. The CDR3 DNA reads TGCGCCAGCATGGCCTACCCAAGAACTATAGACAATGAGCAGTTCTTC.

The chain recombines TRBV7-2 with TRBJ2-2; 14 positions match TRBD2. Germline CDR1 and CDR2: SGHTA and FQGNSA. J lost 5 bases, V lost 3 bases, and 5 bases had no gene match. The CDR3 loop spans 17 amino acids. CDR3: CASSLGLAGVLTGELFF. The DNA of the CDR3 is TGTGCCAGCAGCTTGGGACTAGCGGGGGTTCTAACCGGGGAGCTGTTTTTT.

The table lists this clonotype with many counts. The rearrangement uses TRBV6-2 or TRBV6-3 and TRBJ2-3, with 11 bases matching TRBD2. The CDR3 runs to 14 residues. Germline V gives CDR1 MNHEY, CDR2 SVGEGT. The trim removed 6 bases at V and 4 bases at J, leaving 3 bases unmatched. CDR3 loop: CASRLAGAADTQYF. The CDR3 DNA reads as TGTGCCAGCAGACTAGCGGGAGCCGCAGATACGCAGTATTTT.

This chain joins TRBV2 and TRBJ2-1; TRBD2 might be the D (6 bases). Germline assignment: CDR1 SNHLY and CDR2 FYNNEI. Trimming removed 9 bases from V and 6 bases from J, with 12 bases in between. This CDR3 has 12 residues. The CDR3 nucleotides are TGTGCCAGTCAGGAGGGACCCAATGAGCAGTTCTTC. Translation: CASQEGPNEQFF.

This clonotype was seen at least ten times. The chain couples TRBV5-1 to TRBJ2-1; 11 positions agree with TRBD2. Germline assignment: CDR1 SGHRS and CDR2 YFSETQ. V shed 4 bases and J 3 bases; nucleotides not matched to a gene: 0. The CDR3 consists of 14 residues. DNA for the CDR3: TGCGCCAGCAGCGGGACTAGCGGCTACAATGAGCAGTTCTTC. Its translation: CASSGTSGYNEQFF. The full variable domain, its missing parts supplied by reference TRBV5-1 and TRBJ2-1, is KAGVTQTPRYLIKTRGQQVTLSCSPISGHRSVSWYQQTPGQGLQFLFEYFSETQRNKGNFPGRFSGRQFSNSRSEMNVSTLELGDSALYLCASSGTSGYNEQFFGPGTRLTVL.

As for this clonotype: A much bigger clone sits one base away, suggesting this may be a read error. This chain uses TRBV28 with TRBJ2-1; D tentatively fits TRBD1 or TRBD2 (6 bases each). Germline assignment: CDR1 MDHEN and CDR2 SYDVKM. Trimming pared 6 bases from V and 10 bases from J, leaving 25 bases between. The CDR3 is 16 amino acids. Here the CDR3 reads CASSPSTWAPGGEQFF. CDR3 nucleotide sequence: TGTGCCAGCAGCCCGTCCACCTGGGCGCCCGGGGGCGAGCAGTTCTTC.